The T cell receptor (beta chain) under discussion was sequenced for a study of regulatory T cells in long-lasting Graves disease. As to time point: persistent/refractory GD, antithyroid drugs over 5 years with positive TRAb. PBMC RNA was the source of the TCR library. On this clonotype: Just one base apart from a much larger clone, this may be a read error.

In building TCR beta libraries, iRepertoire HTBI primers were used together with Arm-PCR of CDR3 regions. MiXCR, applied by TCRdb to the multiplex PCR reads, yields one record per CDR3 protein. The sample records a few hundred thousand distinct CDR3 sequences, roughly a quarter being singletons. The receptor's source is a female donor with Graves disease. Sequencing used peripheral blood mononuclear cells (PBMCs), obtained when the disease was refractory, from a patient treated with antithyroid drugs.

The CDR3: CASLIGGGGIHEQYF. CDR3 DNA: TGTGCCAGCCTAATCGGGGGCGGGGGTATCCACGAGCAGTACTTC. The chain employs TRBV27 and TRBJ2-7; D possibly corresponds to TRBD2 (7 bases). The CDR3 runs 15 residues. CDR1 MNHEY and CDR2 SMNVEV come from the germline V gene (reference sequence). V lost 8 bases and J 5 bases, leaving 22 bases between the germline ends.